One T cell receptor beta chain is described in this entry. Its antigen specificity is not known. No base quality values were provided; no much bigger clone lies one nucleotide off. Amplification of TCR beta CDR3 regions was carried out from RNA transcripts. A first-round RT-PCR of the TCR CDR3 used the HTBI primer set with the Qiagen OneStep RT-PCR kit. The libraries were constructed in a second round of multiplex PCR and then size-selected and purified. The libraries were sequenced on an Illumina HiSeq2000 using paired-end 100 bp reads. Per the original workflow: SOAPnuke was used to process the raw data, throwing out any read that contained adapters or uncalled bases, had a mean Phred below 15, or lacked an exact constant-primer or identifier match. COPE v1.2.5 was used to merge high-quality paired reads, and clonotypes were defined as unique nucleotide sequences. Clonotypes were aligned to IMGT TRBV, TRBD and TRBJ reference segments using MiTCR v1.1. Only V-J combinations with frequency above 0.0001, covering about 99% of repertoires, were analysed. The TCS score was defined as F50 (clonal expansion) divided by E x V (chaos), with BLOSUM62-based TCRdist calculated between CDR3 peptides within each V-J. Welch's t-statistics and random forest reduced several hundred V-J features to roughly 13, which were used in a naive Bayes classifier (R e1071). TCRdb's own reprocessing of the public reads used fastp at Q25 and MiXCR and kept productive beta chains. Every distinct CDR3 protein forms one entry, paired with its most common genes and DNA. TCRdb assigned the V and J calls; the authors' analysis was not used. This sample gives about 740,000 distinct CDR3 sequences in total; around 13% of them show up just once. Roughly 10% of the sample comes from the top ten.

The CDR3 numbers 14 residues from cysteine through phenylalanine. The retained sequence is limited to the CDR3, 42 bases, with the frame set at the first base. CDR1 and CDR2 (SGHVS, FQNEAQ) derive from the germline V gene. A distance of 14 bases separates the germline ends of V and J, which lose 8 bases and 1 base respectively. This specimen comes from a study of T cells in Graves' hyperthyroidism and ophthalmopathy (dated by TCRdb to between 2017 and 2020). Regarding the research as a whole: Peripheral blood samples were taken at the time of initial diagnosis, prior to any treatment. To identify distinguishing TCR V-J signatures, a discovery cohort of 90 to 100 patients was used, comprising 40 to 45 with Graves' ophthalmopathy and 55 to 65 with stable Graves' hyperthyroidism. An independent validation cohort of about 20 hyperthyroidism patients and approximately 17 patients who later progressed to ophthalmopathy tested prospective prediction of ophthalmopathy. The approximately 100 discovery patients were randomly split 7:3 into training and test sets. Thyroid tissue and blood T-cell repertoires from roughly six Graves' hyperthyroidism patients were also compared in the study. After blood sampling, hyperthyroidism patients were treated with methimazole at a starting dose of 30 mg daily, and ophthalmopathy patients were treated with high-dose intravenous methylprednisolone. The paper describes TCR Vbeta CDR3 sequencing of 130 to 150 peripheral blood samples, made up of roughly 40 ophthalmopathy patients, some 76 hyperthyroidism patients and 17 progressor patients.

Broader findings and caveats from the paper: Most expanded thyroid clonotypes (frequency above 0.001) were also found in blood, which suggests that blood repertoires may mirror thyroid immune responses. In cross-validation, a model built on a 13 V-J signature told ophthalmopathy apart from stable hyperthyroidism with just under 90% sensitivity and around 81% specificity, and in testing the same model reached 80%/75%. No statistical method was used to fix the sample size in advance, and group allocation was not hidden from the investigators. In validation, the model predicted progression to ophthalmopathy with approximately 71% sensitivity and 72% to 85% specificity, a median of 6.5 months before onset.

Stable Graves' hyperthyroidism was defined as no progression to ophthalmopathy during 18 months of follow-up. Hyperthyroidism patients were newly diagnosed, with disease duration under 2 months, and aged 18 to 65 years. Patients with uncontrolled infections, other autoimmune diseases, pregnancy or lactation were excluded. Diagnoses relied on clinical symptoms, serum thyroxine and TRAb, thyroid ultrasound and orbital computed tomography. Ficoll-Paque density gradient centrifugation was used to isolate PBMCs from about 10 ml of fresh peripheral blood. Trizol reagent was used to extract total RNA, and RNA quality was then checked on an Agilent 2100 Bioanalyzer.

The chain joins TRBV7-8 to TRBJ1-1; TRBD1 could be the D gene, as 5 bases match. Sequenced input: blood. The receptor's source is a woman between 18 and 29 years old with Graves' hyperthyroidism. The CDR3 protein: CASGLGGWNTEAFF. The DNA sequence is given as TGTGCCAGCGGACTGGGGGGTTGGAACACTGAAGCTTTCTTT. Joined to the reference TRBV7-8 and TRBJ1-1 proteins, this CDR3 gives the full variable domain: GAGVSQSPRYKVAKRGQDVALRCDPISGHVSLFWYQQALGQGPEFLTYFQNEAQLDKSGLPSDRFFAERPEGSVSTLKIQRTQQEDSAVYLCASGLGGWNTEAFFGQGTRLTVV.